The 12 T cell receptor beta chains below all came from one sample that was sequenced in a study of blood T cell repertoires in COVID-19. Clones were read by immunoSEQ multiplex PCR, and TCRdb kept only the in-frame ones, dropping some. The sample lists hundreds of thousands of clones, over 75% occurring once. Sequencing was carried out using PBMCs or T cells enriched from blood (not recorded which). These receptors were collected from a man aged 40-55 years who had recovered from COVID-19.

The chain links TRBV5-5 to TRBJ1-2; no definite D call. The V and J ends lost 4 bases and 5 bases respectively, with 21 bases between them. Germline-derived CDR1 and CDR2 are SGHKS and YYEKEE (reference sequence). The CDR3 runs 16 residues. In DNA form, the CDR3 reads TGTGCCAGCAGCCGTCGCGCGACCGATCCGGGGTATGGCTACACCTTC. Protein: CASSRRATDPGYGYTF.

The rearrangement joins TRBV30 to TRBJ2-2; 14 bases align to TRBD2. CDR1 and CDR2 from the germline V gene are GTSNPN and SVGIG (reference sequence). The CDR3 totals 16 residues. V was pared by 4 bases and J by 4 bases, with 5 bases of the junction left unmatched. CDR3 sequence: CAWKGLAGAGTGELFF. The CDR3 nucleotides are TGTGCCTGGAAGGGACTAGCGGGGGCGGGCACCGGGGAGCTGTTTTTT. The full variable domain, with the rest looked up from reference TRBV30 and TRBJ2-2, is SQTIHQWPATLVQPVGSPLSLECTVEGTSNPNLYWYRQAAGRGLQLLFYSVGIGQISSEVPQNLSASRPQDRQFILSSKKLLLSDSGFYLCAWKGLAGAGTGELFFGEGSRLTVL.

The CDR3 here is CASSPVRDSGANVLTF. In nucleotides, the CDR3 is TGTGCCAGCTCACCAGTAAGAGACTCTGGGGCCAACGTCCTGACTTTC. This chain joins TRBV18 and TRBJ2-6; D is unresolved. The CDR3 is 16 amino acids. The V gene's germline CDR1 is KGHSH and CDR2 LQKENI. V lost 2 bases and J 0 bases, leaving 8 bases between the germline ends.

The V gene is TRBV19, the J gene TRBJ1-2; D is ambiguous. V was trimmed by 4 bases and J by 8 bases, leaving 17 bases between them. Germline V gives CDR1 LNHDA, CDR2 SQIVND (reference sequence). This CDR3 is built from 14 residues. CDR3 sequence reads: CASSTEERSIGYTF. The CDR3 coding sequence is TGTGCCAGTAGTACCGAAGAGAGATCTATAGGCTACACCTTC.

The chain has TRBV3-1 (or the pseudogene TRBV3-2) and TRBJ1-1; D not certain. V lost 1 base and J 0 bases, leaving 6 bases between the germline ends. In germline, CDR1 is LGHDT, CDR2 YNNKEL (reference sequence). The CDR3 has 14 residues. The CDR3 here is CASSQGRMNTEAFF. The CDR3 region has the DNA TGTGCCAGCAGCCAAGGCAGAATGAACACTGAAGCTTTCTTT.

V is TRBV2 and J is TRBJ2-1, with D perhaps matching TRBD2 (5 bases). V was clipped by 5 bases and J by 9 bases, with 17 bases between them. Germline values: CDR1 SNHLY, CDR2 FYNNEI. The CDR3 runs to 14 residues. CDR3 nucleotide sequence: TGTGCCAGCAGTCGGGGTATCCTAGTGACTGAGCAGTTCTTC. Translating it yields CASSRGILVTEQFF.

The chain is built from TRBV7-3 and TRBJ1-2, with TRBD1 as a possible D gene (6 bases). Between the trimmed V and J ends, which lost 5 bases and 2 bases, there was a span of 9 bases. Germline V gene data show CDR1 as SGHTA and CDR2 as FQGTGA. The length of the CDR3 is 13 residues. Here the CDR3 DNA reads TGTGCCAGCAGCATGACAGGAAACTATGGCTACACCTTC. Amino acids: CASSMTGNYGYTF. The whole variable domain, filled in from reference TRBV7-3 and TRBJ1-2, reads GAGVSQTPSNKVTEKGKYVELRCDPISGHTALYWYRQSLGQGPEFLIYFQGTGAADDSGLPNDRFFAVRPEGSVSTLKIQRTERGDSAVYLCASSMTGNYGYTFGSGTRLTVV.

J is TRBJ1-5 and V is TRBV30; D is possibly TRBD1 (5 bases). CDR1 and CDR2 from the germline V gene are GTSNPN and SVGIG (reference sequence). This CDR3 is 15 amino acids long. The germline V and J ends were trimmed by 1 base and 4 bases, with 14 bases remaining between them. The CDR3 bases are TGTGCCTGGAGTGACTGGGGCGGAGGGAATCAGCCCCAGCATTTT. Protein: CAWSDWGGGNQPQHF.

This rearrangement joins TRBV6-2 or TRBV6-3 to TRBJ1-4; D is undetermined. V lost 2 bases and J lost 0, with 13 bases in between. Germline V gene data show CDR1 as MNHEY and CDR2 as SVGEGT. The CDR3 contains 17 residues. This CDR3 reads CASSYDPEGTTNEKLFF. The CDR3 DNA reads TGTGCCAGCAGTTACGATCCGGAGGGTACAACTAATGAAAAACTGTTTTTT.

The chain employs TRBV19 and TRBJ1-6; no clear D. CDR3 size: 13 residues. From germline, CDR1 is LNHDA and CDR2 SQIVND (reference sequence). V dropped 7 bases and J dropped 8 bases, with 12 bases sitting between them. In DNA, the CDR3 is TGTGCCAGTACCCCAATCCCCCATTCACCCCTCCACTTT. Translated: CASTPIPHSPLHF.

This clone showed up just a few times. V gene TRBV28 combines with J gene TRBJ1-1; perhaps TRBD1 as D (6 bases). Germline CDR1 is MDHEN and CDR2 is SYDVKM. This CDR3 is 13 amino acids long. Trimming removed 6 bases from V and 1 base from J, with 9 bases in between. The CDR3 sequence: CASRQTGNTEAFF. CDR3 DNA: TGTGCCAGCAGGCAGACAGGGAACACTGAAGCTTTCTTT.

The rearrangement links TRBV14 to TRBJ1-3; D not certain. CDR1 is SGHDN and CDR2 is FVKESK in the germline V gene. Trimming took 6 bases from V and 0 from J, leaving 15 bases between them. The CDR3 runs 16 residues. The CDR3 spells CASSRGLPSSGNTIYF. CDR3 DNA sequence: TGTGCCAGCAGTCGAGGCCTACCAAGCTCTGGAAACACCATATATTTT.